Each of the 11 T cell receptor beta chains below was sequenced from the same sample in a study of blood T cell repertoires in COVID-19. The method was immunoSEQ multiplex PCR; TCRdb's version includes in-frame clones alone and lacks a portion of them. Among about 280,000 clones, over 75% were seen once, and the ten largest hold 9.4%. The specimen sequenced was peripheral blood. These receptors originate from a man between 18 and 29 years old with active or convalescent COVID-19.

The chain employs TRBV7-7 and TRBJ1-2; a possible D gene is TRBD1 (6 bases). Germline V CDR1 and CDR2: SSHAT, FNYEAQ (reference sequence). The CDR3 sequence is 15 residues long. The V end lost 4 bases, the J end lost 8 bases, and 20 bases lay between the germline ends. In DNA form, the CDR3 reads TGTGCCAGCAGCTGTCCTTACAGGGAGTGCCCCGGCTACACCTTC. Translated: CASSCPYRECPGYTF.

The chain employs TRBV13 and TRBJ1-2; D not resolved. In germline, CDR1 is PRHDT, CDR2 FYEKMQ (reference sequence). V was trimmed by 5 bases and J by 1 base, leaving 17 bases between them. The CDR3 is made up of 16 amino acids. The DNA for the CDR3 is TGTGCCAGCAGCCGTCCTCGGGTACTGGTTAACTATGGCTACACCTTC. Encoded protein: CASSRPRVLVNYGYTF. The variable domain in full, completed from reference TRBV13 and TRBJ1-2, reads AAGVIQSPRHLIKEKRETATLKCYPIPRHDTVYWYQQGPGQDPQFLISFYEKMQSDKGSIPDRFSAQQFSDYHSELNMSSLELGDSALYFCASSRPRVLVNYGYTFGSGTRLTVV.

The rearrangement joins TRBV19 to TRBJ1-2, with 7 bases fitting TRBD1. The CDR3 sequence is 15 residues long. J gave up 3 bases and V 0 bases, and 4 bases lay outside the gene matches. The germline gives CDR1 LNHDA, CDR2 SQIVND (reference sequence). CDR3 nucleotides: TGTGCCAGTAGTATAGATCGCCAGGGGGACTATGGCTACACCTTC. It translates to CASSIDRQGDYGYTF.

The chain links TRBV7-9 to TRBJ2-5; a possible D gene is TRBD2 (6 bases). Germline V lookup: CDR1 SEHNR, CDR2 FQNEAQ (reference sequence). The V end lost 0 bases, the J end lost 8 bases, and 13 bases lay between the germline ends. The CDR3 is 14 residues long. CDR3 residues: CASSLAGGVRTQYF. CDR3 DNA: TGTGCCAGCAGCTTAGCGGGGGGTGTGAGAACCCAGTACTTC.

This CDR3 reads CASSRWTRPSYEQYF. The CDR3 DNA is TGTGCCAGCAGCCGCTGGACTAGACCATCCTACGAGCAGTACTTC. V is TRBV5-6 and J is TRBJ2-7; 7 bases fit TRBD2. CDR1 and CDR2 (germline): SGHDT, YYEEEE. The length of the CDR3 is 15 residues. Trimming cost V 4 bases and J 1 base; bases outside gene matches: 8.

The rearrangement uses TRBV6-5 and TRBJ1-3; D gene uncertain. The CDR3 has 13 residues. V was shortened by 6 bases and J by 8 bases, with 14 bases between the two germline ends. Germline CDR1 reads MNHEY; CDR2 reads SVGAGI. The DNA of the CDR3 is TGTGCCAGCAGGGCTGCCGGGGAGCACACCATATATTTT. As protein: CASRAAGEHTIYF.

The J gene is TRBJ1-5, the V gene TRBV6-1, with D unclear. Trimming removed 3 bases at V and 6 bases at J, with 12 bases between. The CDR3 totals 14 residues. Germline V gene data show CDR1 as MNHNS and CDR2 as SASEGT. CDR3: CASSDGQATQPQHF. CDR3 coding DNA: TGTGCCAGCAGTGATGGGCAGGCGACTCAGCCCCAGCATTTT.

The chain combines TRBV11-2 with TRBJ2-5; maybe TRBD1 (6 bases). The germline V gene has CDR1 SGHAT and CDR2 FQNNGV. This CDR3 spans 18 amino acids. Trimming removed 2 bases at V and 4 bases at J, with 23 bases between. CDR3 region: CASSLPYGQFKKGETQYF. CDR3 nucleotide sequence: TGTGCCAGCAGCTTACCGTACGGACAGTTCAAAAAGGGAGAGACCCAGTACTTC.

This clone was seen a handful of times. The chain joins TRBV19 to TRBJ1-1, with a tentative D call TRBD1 (5 bases). Trimming shortened V by 7 bases and J by 4 bases, and 10 bases separated the two germline ends. From germline, CDR1 is LNHDA and CDR2 SQIVND (reference sequence). The CDR3 runs to 12 residues. The CDR3, as DNA: TGTGCCAGTACGTACGGGGGCACTGAAGCTTTCTTT. This gives the protein CASTYGGTEAFF.

In this sample, this clone turned up a few times. The V and J genes are TRBV6-6 and TRBJ1-4; 10 bases match TRBD1. The germline V gene encodes CDR1 MNHNY and CDR2 SVGAGI (reference sequence). With 6 bases clipped from V and 7 bases from J, the junction kept 8 bases outside the gene matches. The CDR3 covers 15 residues. CDR3 nucleotide sequence: TGTGCCAGCAGCACGACAGGGGGCGCCGGTGAAAAACTGTTTTTT. Its translation: CASSTTGGAGEKLFF.

V is TRBV19 and J is TRBJ1-2; 9 bases align to TRBD1. There are 13 residues in the CDR3. The V and J ends lost 10 bases and 4 bases, in that order; junction bases with no gene match: 7. The V gene's germline CDR1 is LNHDA and CDR2 SQIVND (reference sequence). In DNA form, the CDR3 reads TGTGCCACGCGACAGGGGGTTATCTATGGCTACACCTTC. It translates to CATRQGVIYGYTF.